These 10 T cell receptor beta chains share one sample of origin, sequenced in a study of yellow fever vaccine responses in identical twins. TCRdb used MiXCR to reprocess the RT-PCR reads, holding one entry per CDR3 protein. This sample has 20,000 to 25,000 distinct CDR3 sequences, with about three quarters found just once. Source: T cells from blood (PBMCs), unsorted or a sorted subset (not recorded which), taken before or after yellow fever vaccination (not recorded which). These receptors originate from a woman under 30 who received the yellow fever vaccine.

The chain joins TRBV5-5 to TRBJ1-2; TRBD1 might be the D (5 bases). Trimming stripped 4 bases from V and 5 bases from J, with 15 bases between. The CDR3 totals 14 residues. Germline CDR1 SGHKS, CDR2 YYEKEE (reference sequence). Here the CDR3 reads CASSPDSGGYGYTF. As DNA, the CDR3 is TGTGCCAGCAGCCCCGACAGTGGGGGTTATGGCTACACCTTC.

This clonotype was observed a few times. The V gene is TRBV18, the J gene TRBJ1-2; 9 positions agree with TRBD1. J gave up 6 bases and V 1 base, and 6 bases lay outside the gene matches. The length of the CDR3 is 15 residues. In germline, CDR1 is KGHSH, CDR2 LQKENI. CDR3 sequence (DNA): TGTGCCAGCTCACCACTGGAAAGGACAGGGGATGGCTACACCTTC. It is translated as CASSPLERTGDGYTF.

This clonotype occurred a few times. The J gene is TRBJ1-2, the V gene TRBV29-1; TRBD1 agrees at 7 bases. The V gene's germline CDR1 is SQVTM and CDR2 ANQGSEA. V lost 7 bases to trimming and J lost 2 bases; unmatched junction nucleotides: 4. This CDR3 contains 12 residues. The CDR3 region is CSATQGNYGYTF. The CDR3 DNA follows: TGCAGCGCCACACAGGGGAACTATGGCTACACCTTC.

The V call is TRBV2, the J call TRBJ2-1; 12 bases are a match to TRBD2. The CDR3 covers 15 residues. Losses at the gene ends were 1 base for V and 5 bases for J; bases not matched to a gene: 0. The germline CDR1 and CDR2 sequences are SNHLY and FYNNEI. CDR3 sequence: CASSEGTSGNNEQFF. Here the CDR3 DNA reads TGTGCCAGCAGTGAAGGGACTAGCGGGAACAATGAGCAGTTCTTC.

This chain joins TRBV7-2 and TRBJ2-7, with 8 bases lining up with TRBD2. V dropped 4 bases and J dropped 2; count of bases not matched to a gene: 7. The CDR3 extends over 15 amino acids. Germline CDR1 reads SGHTA; CDR2 reads FQGNSA. The CDR3 region has the DNA TGTGCCAGCAGCTACGATAGCGGGATCCCCTACGAGCAGTACTTC. Its translation: CASSYDSGIPYEQYF.

The J gene is TRBJ2-7, the V gene TRBV3-1; 9 positions match TRBD1. The CDR3 contains 14 residues. From germline, CDR1 is LGHDT and CDR2 YNNKEL (reference sequence). Germline trimming cut 4 bases from V and 4 bases from J; bases unmatched to any gene: 5. The CDR3 protein is CASSRGTGFYEQYF. The DNA for the CDR3 is TGTGCCAGCAGCCGCGGGACAGGGTTTTACGAGCAGTACTTC.

This chain joins TRBV11-2 and TRBJ2-5; no definite D call. This CDR3 is built from 12 residues. Germline lookup yields CDR1 SGHAT and CDR2 FQNNGV. Trimming took off 5 bases at V and 0 bases at J, with 4 bases between the two ends. CDR3 sequence reads: CASSRNQETQYF. The CDR3 coding sequence is TGTGCCAGCAGCCGGAACCAAGAGACCCAGTACTTC.

In its sample, this clonotype was seen once. The chain joins TRBV28 to TRBJ1-1; the D is unclear. Germline assignment: CDR1 MDHEN and CDR2 SYDVKM. The CDR3 extends over 13 amino acids. With 2 bases removed from V and 8 bases from J, the gap between germline ends came to 12 bases. This CDR3 is CASSLESRREAFF. Here the CDR3 DNA reads TGTGCCAGCAGTTTAGAGAGTCGGAGAGAAGCTTTCTTT.

This clonotype was observed once. The chain recombines TRBV18 with TRBJ1-1, with D possibly matching TRBD1 (5 bases). V was pared by 2 bases and J by 0 bases, with 13 bases between. Germline V gives CDR1 KGHSH, CDR2 LQKENI. The CDR3 spans 16 residues. The CDR3 nucleotides are TGTGCCAGCTCACCAATGGGGGGGAACATGAACACTGAAGCTTTCTTT. It encodes CASSPMGGNMNTEAFF.

The rearrangement links TRBV27 to TRBJ1-3; the D gene is possibly TRBD1 (5 bases). The CDR3 runs to 15 residues. Germline CDR1 is MNHEY and CDR2 is SMNVEV (reference sequence). V lost 3 bases and J lost 0, with 9 bases in between. The chain's CDR3 is CASSLTANSGNTIYF. CDR3 nucleotide sequence: TGTGCCAGCAGTTTGACAGCTAACTCTGGAAACACCATATATTTT.